One and the same sample provided the 21 T cell receptor beta chains below, sequenced in a study of Ad26.COV2.S vaccination and SARS-CoV-2 variants. The treatment is: over 15 received Ad26.COV2.S at low or high dose, single or two shots; about 5 received placebo; per-sample allocation not given. Specimen acquisition occurred on day 63 following the initial vaccine or placebo injection. Repertoires were generated with immunoSEQ multiplex PCR, while TCRdb's copy carries only in-frame clones and drops some. The repertoire includes roughly 320,000 clones, roughly 84% of them detected once, and roughly 3.1% sits in the top ten. Source: peripheral blood, taken in a trial of Ad26.COV2.S vaccine versus placebo. Every receptor here comes from a person aged 18-60 years who received the Ad26.COV2.S COVID-19 vaccine or a placebo.

This chain connects TRBV27 to TRBJ1-1; D gene unclear. The ends were cut back, 4 bases at V and 0 bases at J, with 9 bases in the middle. Per germline, CDR1 MNHEY and CDR2 SMNVEV (reference sequence). CDR3 length equals 14 residues. The CDR3 loop reads CASSSPSMNTEAFF. CDR3 coding DNA: TGTGCCAGCAGTTCCCCTTCTATGAACACTGAAGCTTTCTTT.

This clone was observed a handful of times. This chain joins TRBV12-2 and TRBJ2-5; the table assigns TRBD2, which was not confirmed against the DNA. TRBV12-2 is designated a pseudogene. CDR3 length: 16 amino acids. This CDR3 reads CASRLLTSGGQETQYF. CDR3 bases: TGTGCAAGTCGCCTCCTGACTAGCGGGGGACAAGAGACCCAGTACTTC.

This clone was observed a handful of times. The chain joins TRBV5-6 to TRBJ2-5; the D gene is possibly TRBD2 (7 bases). From germline, CDR1 is SGHDT and CDR2 YYEEEE. There are 16 residues in the CDR3. V was shortened by 0 bases and J by 0 bases, with 12 bases between the two germline ends. CDR3 sequence (DNA): TGTGCCAGCAGCTTGGCGGGGGGCCGGGACCAAGAGACCCAGTACTTC. Translated: CASSLAGGRDQETQYF.

This chain links TRBV7-2 with TRBJ2-7, with a weak D call TRBD1 (5 bases). Germline CDR1 SGHTA, CDR2 FQGNSA. Trimming removed 0 bases from V and 2 bases from J, with 17 bases in between. This CDR3 region has 17 residues. In DNA, the CDR3 is TGTGCCAGCAGCTTAGCGCATAGGGAAGGGGCTACCTACGAGCAGTACTTC. Its translation is CASSLAHREGATYEQYF. Drawing the rest from reference TRBV7-2 and TRBJ2-7, the complete variable domain is GAGVSQSPSNKVTEKGKDVELRCDPISGHTALYWYRQSLGQGLEFLIYFQGNSAPDKSGLPSDRFSAERTGGSVSTLTIQRTQQEDSAVYLCASSLAHREGATYEQYFGPGTRLTVT.

This clone was counted between two and nine times. V gene TRBV30 combines with J gene TRBJ1-6, with D uncertain. The germline V and J ends were trimmed by 0 bases and 14 bases, with 11 bases remaining between them. There are 12 residues in the CDR3. From germline, CDR1 is GTSNPN and CDR2 SVGIG (reference sequence). CDR3 nucleotide sequence: TGTGCCTGGAGTGTCACCGCTGCGGCCCTCCACTTT. Amino acid sequence: CAWSVTAAALHF.

This chain uses TRBV18 with TRBJ1-6; D is unclear. The CDR3 runs to 13 residues. Trimming stripped 3 bases from V and 8 bases from J, with 8 bases between. Germline V lookup: CDR1 KGHSH, CDR2 LQKENI. CDR3 region: CASSPYIDSPLHF. Written as DNA, the CDR3 is TGTGCCAGCTCACCTTACATTGATTCACCCCTCCACTTT.

The V and J genes are TRBV4-1 and TRBJ1-6, with a weak D call TRBD1 (6 bases). The CDR3 covers 17 residues. Germline values: CDR1 MGHRA, CDR2 YSYEKL. V was pared by 0 bases and J by 5 bases, with 14 bases between. Written as DNA, the CDR3 is TGCGCCAGCAGCCAAGAGCGCCTACAGGGAAATAATTCACCCCTCCACTTT. Amino acids: CASSQERLQGNNSPLHF.

The rearrangement uses TRBV4-1 and TRBJ1-4, with a weak D call TRBD1 (5 bases). Germline values: CDR1 MGHRA, CDR2 YSYEKL. Trimming left V 0 bases short and J 4 bases short, with 18 bases between. The CDR3 runs 18 residues. CDR3 in amino acids: CASSQEVGGKAFNEKLFF. The DNA of the CDR3 is TGCGCCAGCAGCCAAGAGGTGGGGGGGAAAGCTTTTAATGAAAAACTGTTTTTT.

The CDR3 region is CASSIGGVAQETQYF. DNA of the CDR3: TGTGCCAGTAGTATAGGGGGAGTTGCCCAAGAGACCCAGTACTTC. The chain carries TRBV19 and TRBJ2-5; possibly TRBD2 for D (5 bases). Germline-derived CDR1 and CDR2 are LNHDA and SQIVND (reference sequence). The CDR3 has 15 residues. V lost 1 base and J lost 1, with 10 bases in between.

The V call is TRBV7-2, the J call TRBJ1-6; TRBD1 is a possible D gene (5 bases). The V end was cut by 4 bases, the J end by 4 bases, with 17 bases between. This CDR3 comprises 17 residues. The germline gives CDR1 SGHTA, CDR2 FQGNSA. The chain's CDR3 is CASSSGRPGIYNSPLHF. The CDR3 DNA follows: TGTGCCAGCAGCTCGGGCAGGCCAGGGATATATAATTCACCCCTCCACTTT.

The gene calls are TRBV7-8 and TRBJ2-5, with D possibly TRBD1 on 6 matching bases. Trimming left V 5 bases short and J 5 bases short, with 18 bases between. Per the germline V gene, CDR1 is SGHVS and CDR2 is FQNEAQ. The CDR3 runs to 15 residues. As DNA, the CDR3 is TGTGCCAGCAGCATTCAGGGGCGGCCGGGTGAGACCCAGTACTTC. This sequence encodes CASSIQGRPGETQYF.

This chain connects TRBV5-1 to TRBJ1-2; 7 nucleotides agree with TRBD1. The germline CDR1 and CDR2 sequences are SGHRS and YFSETQ. J was trimmed by 2 bases and V by 4 bases; bases with no gene match: 8. This CDR3 is 15 amino acids long. CDR3 protein: CASSAETGANYGYTF. CDR3 bases: TGCGCCAGCAGCGCGGAAACAGGGGCCAACTATGGCTACACCTTC.

The chain uses TRBV4-2 and TRBJ2-2; D ambiguous. The CDR3 runs 14 residues. The germline CDR1 and CDR2 sequences are LGHNA and YNFKEQ. Trimming removed 0 bases at V and 2 bases at J, with 4 bases between. The DNA for the CDR3 is TGTGCCAGCAGCCAAGAGCATAACACCGGGGAGCTGTTTTTT. Translating gives CASSQEHNTGELFF.

V gene TRBV11-3 combines with J gene TRBJ1-2; D not resolved. Per the germline V gene, CDR1 is SGHNT and CDR2 is YENEEA. Trimming took off 1 base at V and 6 bases at J, with 3 bases between the two ends. The length of the CDR3 is 11 residues. The CDR3 reads CASSLVDGYTF. CDR3 DNA sequence: TGTGCCAGCAGCTTAGTAGATGGCTACACCTTC.

V usage is TRBV7-3 and J usage is TRBJ1-1; 9 nucleotides line up with TRBD1. The CDR3 consists of 15 residues. Looked up from germline, CDR1 is SGHTA and CDR2 is FQGTGA. V dropped 5 bases and J dropped 7; count of bases not matched to a gene: 11. CDR3 region: CASSPSGQGMSEAFF. The DNA of the CDR3 is TGTGCCAGCAGCCCATCGGGACAGGGAATGAGTGAAGCTTTCTTT. The whole variable domain, remainder taken from reference TRBV7-3 and TRBJ1-1, is GAGVSQTPSNKVTEKGKYVELRCDPISGHTALYWYRQSLGQGPEFLIYFQGTGAADDSGLPNDRFFAVRPEGSVSTLKIQRTERGDSAVYLCASSPSGQGMSEAFFGQGTRLTVV.

This clone was detected once. CDR3 nucleotides: TGTGCCTGGAGGACGACCCAGTCTGAAGCTTTCTTT. Translated: CAWRTTQSEAFF. The chain carries TRBV30 and TRBJ1-1; D not certain. Trimming took off 3 bases at V and 6 bases at J, with 11 bases between the two ends. This CDR3 has 12 residues. Germline lookup yields CDR1 GTSNPN and CDR2 SVGIG (reference sequence).

The V gene is TRBV27, the J gene TRBJ1-1; TRBD1 is a possible D gene (5 bases). The CDR3 length is 14 residues. Per germline, CDR1 MNHEY and CDR2 SMNVEV (reference sequence). Trimming left V 3 bases short and J 0 bases short, with 8 bases between. Written as DNA, the CDR3 is TGTGCCAGCAGTTTTGGGGCAATGAACACTGAAGCTTTCTTT. Amino acid sequence: CASSFGAMNTEAFF.

This sequence joins TRBV6-5 and TRBJ2-7; 7 bases are shared with TRBD1. V shed 0 bases, J shed 4 bases, and the junction held 9 bases outside the gene matches. The CDR3 runs to 16 residues. Germline-derived CDR1 and CDR2 are MNHEY and SVGAGI. CDR3 loop: CASSYSPGGNKYEQYF. In nucleotides, the CDR3 is TGTGCCAGCAGTTACTCGCCAGGGGGAAATAAGTACGAGCAGTACTTC.

CDR3 nucleotides: TGTGCCAGCAGACAAGGTGGGGGGGCCTACGAGCAGTACTTC. This gives the protein CASRQGGGAYEQYF. The V and J genes are TRBV6-5 and TRBJ2-7, with 7 bases matching TRBD2. V dropped 6 bases and J dropped 2; count of bases not matched to a gene: 7. Germline V CDR1 and CDR2: MNHEY, SVGAGI. This CDR3 contains 14 residues.

This chain joins TRBV7-8 and TRBJ2-5; 9 bases map to TRBD2. Looked up from germline, CDR1 is SGHVS and CDR2 is FQNEAQ. There are 16 residues in the CDR3. With V trimmed by 3 bases and J by 4 bases, 9 bases remained unmatched. The CDR3 spells CASSLASGAPGETQYF. In nucleotides, the CDR3 is TGTGCCAGCAGCTTGGCTAGCGGGGCCCCGGGAGAGACCCAGTACTTC.

CDR3 region: CASSLVATGNNYGYTF. For the CDR3, the DNA is TGTGCCAGCAGCTTAGTGGCGACAGGGAATAACTATGGCTACACCTTC. The chain links TRBV7-2 to TRBJ1-2; 7 bases fit TRBD1. The CDR3 is made up of 16 amino acids. Germline loops: CDR1 SGHTA, CDR2 FQGNSA. The V and J ends lost 1 base and 1 base, in that order; junction bases with no gene match: 6.